Presented here are 20 T cell receptor beta chains from one specimen sequenced in a study of OX40 agonist ivuxolimab in advanced cancers. The method was immunoSEQ multiplex PCR; TCRdb's version includes in-frame clones alone and lacks a portion of them. The table has tens of thousands of clones, 80% to 90% seen once. Sample: CD4+ or CD8+ T cells sorted from blood, taken in a trial of the OX40 agonist ivuxolimab. These receptors all stem from an adult with an advanced solid tumor such as melanoma, head and neck, liver or kidney cancer.

Note on this clone: The junction departs from the called germline gene at one end, perhaps through a read error. The chain uses TRBV20-1 and TRBJ1-3; 7 nucleotides agree with TRBD1. The CDR3 sequence is 11 residues long. Germline V gene data show CDR1 as DFQATT and CDR2 as SNEGSKA (reference sequence). The CDR3 nucleotides are TGCAGTGCCCGCCATCGCGGACAGGAGAGTTTT. Residues: CSARHRGQESF.

Written as DNA, the CDR3 is TGTGCCAGCAGCTTGGTAGGCGGAGACAATGAGCAGTTCTTC. This sequence encodes CASSLVGGDNEQFF. V gene TRBV5-8 combines with J gene TRBJ2-1; D is unresolved. V shed 0 bases and J shed 5 bases, with 9 bases lying between them. Per the germline V gene, CDR1 is SGHTS and CDR2 is YDEGEE. The CDR3 consists of 14 residues.

In its sample, this clone was seen once. This chain joins TRBV5-1 and TRBJ2-5; D gene uncertain. CDR3 size: 13 residues. V was pared by 2 bases and J by 5 bases, with 10 bases between. Germline V gene data show CDR1 as SGHRS and CDR2 as YFSETQ. For the CDR3, the DNA is TGCGCCAGCAGCTTTGGGGTTGGGGAGACCCAGTACTTC. Translated: CASSFGVGETQYF.

The gene calls are TRBV6-6 and TRBJ2-7; either TRBD1 or TRBD2 may fit D (6 bases each). Deletions cut 1 base from V and 3 bases from J, with 16 bases between. Germline V gene data show CDR1 as MNHNY and CDR2 as SVGAGI (reference sequence). The CDR3 has 16 residues. CDR3 nucleotides: TGTGCCAGCAGTTACTTTCAGACACGGGGGCACTACGAGCAGTACTTC. Its translation is CASSYFQTRGHYEQYF.

The gene calls are TRBV5-4 and TRBJ1-1; no firm D call. Trimming left V 9 bases short and J 1 base short, with 22 bases between. CDR1 is SGHNT, CDR2 YYREEE, per germline (reference sequence). This CDR3 comprises 16 residues. The CDR3 nucleotides read TGTGCCATCTCGAAAATCGGCCTGAGGAAGAACACTGAAGCTTTCTTT. As protein: CAISKIGLRKNTEAFF.

CDR3 residues: CAISALGNTEAFF. CDR3 coding DNA: TGTGCCATCAGTGCCTTAGGTAACACTGAAGCTTTCTTT. The rearrangement uses TRBV10-3 and TRBJ1-1; no firm D call. The germline V gene has CDR1 ENHRY and CDR2 SYGVKD. This CDR3 has 13 residues. Trimming removed 4 bases from V and 2 bases from J, with 8 bases in between.

This chain uses TRBV9 with TRBJ2-3, with unresolved D. CDR3 length: 12 amino acids. Looked up from germline, CDR1 is SGDLS and CDR2 is YYNGEE. The V gene lost 7 bases and the J gene lost 4 bases, with 10 bases spanning the gap. DNA of the CDR3: TGTGCCAGCCGACGATCCTCAGATACGCAGTATTTT. Translation: CASRRSSDTQYF.

The chain employs TRBV19 and TRBJ2-1, with D perhaps assigned TRBD1 or TRBD2 (6 bases each). CDR1 and CDR2 (germline): LNHDA, SQIVND (reference sequence). Trimming shortened V by 6 bases and J by 4 bases, and 16 bases separated the two germline ends. This CDR3 region has 15 residues. CDR3 protein: CASRDSGRGYNEQFF. The CDR3 bases are TGTGCCAGTAGGGACAGCGGGCGAGGTTACAATGAGCAGTTCTTC.

In this sample, this clone turned up once. The chain combines TRBV4-1 with TRBJ2-7, with D perhaps matching TRBD2 (5 bases). Per the germline V gene, CDR1 is MGHRA and CDR2 is YSYEKL. The CDR3 extends over 16 amino acids. Trimming left V 0 bases short and J 7 bases short, with 19 bases between. CDR3 coding DNA: TGCGCCAGCAGCCAAGAGCGGGCCGGACGGGGATTTGAGCAGTACTTC. This codes for CASSQERAGRGFEQYF.

A single count supports this clone. This chain joins TRBV18 and TRBJ2-7; 7 bases align to TRBD1. Germline CDR1 is KGHSH and CDR2 is LQKENI. The V segment lost 6 bases and the J segment 0 bases; nucleotides outside the gene matches: 5. This CDR3 spans 14 amino acids. The CDR3 DNA reads as TGTGCCAGCTCCCAGGGACAGAACTCCTACGAGCAGTACTTC. It is translated as CASSQGQNSYEQYF.

The chain joins TRBV6-6 to TRBJ2-5; 10 bases align to TRBD2. The CDR3 totals 15 residues. J was trimmed by 5 bases and V by 4 bases; bases with no gene match: 7. Germline values: CDR1 MNHNY, CDR2 SVGAGI (reference sequence). As DNA, the CDR3 is TGTGCCAGCAGTTGGAGCGGGAGGGCCTGGGAGACCCAGTACTTC. Protein: CASSWSGRAWETQYF.

This rearrangement joins TRBV10-2 to TRBJ2-2; TRBD2 agrees at 7 bases. Germline V CDR1 and CDR2: WSHSY, SAAADI. This CDR3 comprises 15 residues. V lost 8 bases to trimming and J lost 5 bases; unmatched junction nucleotides: 11. For the CDR3, the DNA is TGCGCCAGCGCCGAGGGAGGGCTGTGGACCGGGGAGCTGTTTTTT. As protein: CASAEGGLWTGELFF.

The gene calls are TRBV19 and TRBJ1-5; D ambiguous. CDR1 LNHDA and CDR2 SQIVND come from the germline V gene (reference sequence). The CDR3 runs to 14 residues. V shed 3 bases and J shed 6 bases, with 12 bases lying between them. The CDR3 nucleotides are TGTGCCAGTAGTATTGGGCAGGCTGGTCAGCCCCAGCATTTT. The encoded protein is CASSIGQAGQPQHF.

CDR3 in amino acids: CASSFARLAGTETQYF. In nucleotides, the CDR3 is TGCGCCAGCAGCTTCGCTCGGCTAGCGGGGACGGAGACCCAGTACTTC. The chain has TRBV5-1 and TRBJ2-5, with TRBD2 matching over 9 bases. J was trimmed by 5 bases and V by 2 bases; bases with no gene match: 10. Germline CDR1 SGHRS, CDR2 YFSETQ. The CDR3 extends over 16 amino acids.

This clone was detected a few times. The chain is built from TRBV2 and TRBJ1-6, with no clear D. The CDR3 totals 14 residues. Trimming pared 5 bases from V and 7 bases from J, leaving 12 bases between. Germline assignment: CDR1 SNHLY and CDR2 FYNNEI. CDR3 sequence reads: CASSTRARNSPLHF. CDR3 coding DNA: TGTGCCAGCAGTACCCGGGCCAGAAATTCACCCCTCCACTTT.

The V gene is TRBV5-1, the J gene TRBJ1-1, with TRBD1 as a possible D gene (6 bases). CDR3 length: 13 amino acids. Trimming cost V 4 bases and J 1 base, with 8 bases left between them. The germline CDR1 and CDR2 sequences are SGHRS and YFSETQ. CDR3 protein: CASSPTGNTEAFF. As DNA, the CDR3 is TGCGCCAGCAGCCCGACAGGGAACACTGAAGCTTTCTTT.

This clone was counted a single time. The chain joins TRBV4-2 to TRBJ2-7; 12 bases map to TRBD2. The V segment lost 4 bases and the J segment 10 bases; nucleotides outside the gene matches: 14. From germline, CDR1 is LGHNA and CDR2 YNFKEQ. This CDR3 spans 16 amino acids. CDR3 protein: CASSLRLAGELSGQYF. In DNA form, the CDR3 reads TGTGCCAGCAGCCTGCGACTAGCGGGAGAGCTGTCGGGACAGTACTTC.

The chain recombines TRBV5-6 with TRBJ1-5; no reliable D call. The ends were cut back, 1 base at V and 2 bases at J, with 19 bases in the middle. This CDR3 has 18 amino acids. CDR1 and CDR2 from the germline V gene are SGHDT and YYEEEE. The CDR3 nucleotides are TGTGCCAGCAGCTTGTTCTCGTCCGAGGCCTCGGGCAATCAGCCCCAGCATTTT. The encoded protein is CASSLFSSEASGNQPQHF.

CDR3 coding DNA: TGTGCCAGCAGTTCTAGCGGGGGGGCTCAGGGGACCCAGTACTTC. Protein: CASSSSGGAQGTQYF. V usage is TRBV27 and J usage is TRBJ2-5; TRBD2 matches at 12 bases. This CDR3 is built from 15 residues. CDR1 is MNHEY and CDR2 is SMNVEV in the germline V gene (reference sequence). Germline trimming cut 4 bases from V and 7 bases from J; bases unmatched to any gene: 7.

The chain uses TRBV6-6 and TRBJ2-2; 11 positions agree with TRBD2. After removal of 5 bases from V and 5 bases from J, the junction contained 7 bases not matched to a gene. In germline, CDR1 is MNHNY, CDR2 SVGAGI (reference sequence). This CDR3 is built from 16 residues. The CDR3 loop reads CASSLLAGAGTGELFF. The CDR3 DNA sequence: TGTGCCAGCAGTCTACTAGCGGGAGCGGGGACCGGGGAGCTGTTTTTT.